These T cell receptor beta chains were read from a single sample in a study of T cell repertoires in cytomegalovirus infection. TCRdb fed the reads into MiXCR, producing one record per CDR3 protein. The table lists some 350,000 distinct CDR3 sequences, approximately 18% of them singletons. Material for sequencing was PBMCs. The receptor set was obtained from a human donor in good health (CMV status not recorded). Some clones in this sample may be carry-over from other donors' samples. Both conserved end residues are part of each CDR3. The D gene is left open where the match is weak. A row's size may be missing; if present it is once, few, many or a size class.

clone size: many; V gene: TRBV7-2; D gene: -; J gene: TRBJ1-1; CDR3 DNA: TGTGCCAGCAGCTTACCAGGACAGAAAGCTTTCTTT; CDR3 protein: CASSLPGQKAFF
clone size: -; V gene: TRBV18; D gene: -; J gene: TRBJ2-3; CDR3 DNA: TGTGCCAGCTCACCGGGGGCCGGATACTCAGATACGCAGTATTTT; CDR3 protein: CASSPGAGYSDTQYF
clone size: many; V gene: TRBV7-6; D gene: TRBD1; J gene: TRBJ2-5; CDR3 DNA: TGTGCCAGCAGCCCACACCAACTTAGACAGGGGATGAGAAAAGAGACCCAGTACTTC; CDR3 protein: CASSPHQLRQGMRKETQYF
clone size: -; V gene: TRBV20-1; D gene: TRBD2; J gene: TRBJ2-5; CDR3 DNA: TGCAGTGCTAGAGATCCAGCTAGCGGGGGGATAGAAGAGACCCAGTACTTC; CDR3 protein: CSARDPASGGIEETQYF
clone size: -; V gene: TRBV2; D gene: TRBD2; J gene: TRBJ2-2; CDR3 DNA: TGTGCCACCCGGGGGGGGCCGAACACCGGGGAGCTGTTTTTT; CDR3 protein: CATRGGPNTGELFF
clone size: many; V gene: TRBV4-1; D gene: -; J gene: TRBJ1-6; CDR3 DNA: TGCGCCAGCAGCCAAGTCGGGGGGCGCGTAAATTCACCCCTCCACTTT; CDR3 protein: CASSQVGGRVNSPLHF
clone size: many; V gene: TRBV11-3; D gene: -; J gene: TRBJ2-2; CDR3 DNA: TGTGCCAGCAGCCGGGGTGCCGGGGAGCTGTTTTTT; CDR3 protein: CASSRGAGELFF
clone size: -; V gene: TRBV5-1; D gene: -; J gene: TRBJ2-2; CDR3 DNA: TGCGCCAGCTACCACGGCGGGCGAGGCACCGGGGAGCTGTTTTTT; CDR3 protein: CASYHGGRGTGELFF
clone size: many; V gene: TRBV7-2; D gene: -; J gene: TRBJ2-1; CDR3 DNA: TGTGCCAGCAGCTTGAGTGAGCAGTTCTTC; CDR3 protein: CASSLSEQFF
clone size: few; V gene: TRBV7-9; D gene: -; J gene: TRBJ2-1; CDR3 DNA: TGTGCCAGCAGCTTACAAGGGGTTCTAGATGAGCAGTTCTTC; CDR3 protein: CASSLQGVLDEQFF
clone size: -; V gene: TRBV12-3/TRBV12-4; D gene: -; J gene: TRBJ1-3; CDR3 DNA: TGTGCCAGCAGTTTTGTGGGTTCAAACACCATATATTTT; CDR3 protein: CASSFVGSNTIYF
clone size: -; V gene: TRBV5-1; D gene: -; J gene: TRBJ1-1; CDR3 DNA: TGCGCCAGCAGCACCTTGACAGGGAACACTGAAGCTTTCTTT; CDR3 protein: CASSTLTGNTEAFF
clone size: -; V gene: TRBV20-1; D gene: -; J gene: TRBJ2-7; CDR3 DNA: TGCAGTGCCACCCGGGAAAGTGGCGCCGGGCAGTACTTC; CDR3 protein: CSATRESGAGQYF
clone size: few; V gene: TRBV4-3; D gene: TRBD1; J gene: TRBJ1-2; CDR3 DNA: TGCGCCAGCAGCCAAGATCTAAATAGGGGGCCCTCCAATTCTAACTATGGCTACACCTTC; CDR3 protein: CASSQDLNRGPSNSNYGYTF
clone size: many; V gene: TRBV7-9; D gene: -; J gene: TRBJ1-6; CDR3 DNA: TGTGCCAGCAGCTCCCATGAGAGGGAGGGTCAAGGTTCACCCCTCCACTTT; CDR3 protein: CASSSHEREGQGSPLHF
clone size: -; V gene: TRBV10-3; D gene: -; J gene: TRBJ1-1; CDR3 DNA: TGTGCCATCAGGGGCAGGGGAGAGGCTGAAGCTTTCTTT; CDR3 protein: CAIRGRGEAEAFF
clone size: many; V gene: TRBV28; D gene: TRBD1; J gene: TRBJ1-3; CDR3 DNA: TGTGCCAGCAGTCCCTGGACAGGGCACTCTGGAAACACCATATATTTT; CDR3 protein: CASSPWTGHSGNTIYF
clone size: -; V gene: TRBV12-3/TRBV12-4; D gene: TRBD2; J gene: TRBJ2-1; CDR3 DNA: TGTGCCAGCACTCCCCCCGGGGGGGCCGATGAGCAGTTCTTC; CDR3 protein: CASTPPGGADEQFF
clone size: -; V gene: TRBV10-3; D gene: -; J gene: TRBJ2-3; CDR3 DNA: TGTGCCATCAGACAAACTAGGGGGGATACGCAGTATTTT; CDR3 protein: CAIRQTRGDTQYF
clone size: few; V gene: TRBV6-2/TRBV6-3; D gene: -; J gene: TRBJ1-4; CDR3 DNA: TGTGCCAGCAGTTACTCTACGTCTGGAAAACTGTTTTTT; CDR3 protein: CASSYSTSGKLFF